The 14 T cell receptor beta chains below all came from one sample that was sequenced in a study of shared clonotypes between healthy human individuals. Method: immunoSEQ multiplex PCR; TCRdb's copy keeps in-frame clones and lacks some. There are more than 2,000,000 clones in the sample; over 85% occur only once, and around 0.14% lies in the top ten. Sequencing was carried out using naive CD4+ T cells sorted from blood. Specified subset: CD45RA+ positively selected. These TCRs come from a man between 18 and 29 years old in good health.

The V gene is TRBV28, the J gene TRBJ1-2; D is unclear. The length of the CDR3 is 13 residues. Germline V gene lookup returns CDR1 MDHEN and CDR2 SYDVKM. V was trimmed by 3 bases and J by 3 bases, leaving 8 bases between them. The CDR3 DNA follows: TGTGCCAGCAGTTTGGCACATGACTATGGCTACACCTTC. Amino acids: CASSLAHDYGYTF.

V and J are TRBV5-1 and TRBJ2-5, with D perhaps TRBD1 or TRBD2 (5 bases each). Germline V gene data show CDR1 as SGHRS and CDR2 as YFSETQ. Trimming cost V 5 bases and J 6 bases, with 17 bases left between them. The CDR3 extends over 14 amino acids. CDR3 in DNA: TGCGCCAGCAGTTCCGGGACCGATCGACAGACCCAGTACTTC. It specifies CASSSGTDRQTQYF.

The rearrangement links TRBV18 to TRBJ1-6; D unclear. Germline V gives CDR1 KGHSH, CDR2 LQKENI. The CDR3 totals 12 residues. Trimming removed 9 bases from V and 0 bases from J, with 3 bases in between. CDR3 nucleotides: TGTGCCAGGTGCTCCTATAATTCACCCCTCCACTTT. Translated: CARCSYNSPLHF.

The chain has TRBV2 and TRBJ2-2, with TRBD1 matching 7 bases. The CDR3 is 13 residues long. Per germline, CDR1 SNHLY and CDR2 FYNNEI. J lost 3 bases, V lost 7 bases, and 2 bases had no gene match. The CDR3 protein is CASMGTDTGELFF. The DNA for the CDR3 is TGTGCCAGCATGGGGACAGACACCGGGGAGCTGTTTTTT.

This clone was counted a single time. The gene calls are TRBV7-9 and TRBJ2-1; D is possibly TRBD2 (6 bases). Per the germline V gene, CDR1 is SEHNR and CDR2 is FQNEAQ (reference sequence). V was pared by 2 bases and J by 5 bases, with 13 bases between. The CDR3 runs 15 residues. DNA of the CDR3: TGTGCCAGCAGCTTACTTCTCGGCGGGGACAATGAGCAGTTCTTC. Translation: CASSLLLGGDNEQFF.

The chain uses TRBV27 and TRBJ2-5, with 7 bases aligning to TRBD2. Germline V lookup: CDR1 MNHEY, CDR2 SMNVEV (reference sequence). This CDR3 comprises 13 residues. V lost 5 bases, J lost 2 bases, and 2 bases stayed unmatched. The CDR3 DNA sequence: TGTGCCAGCAGTCGGACTAGACAAGAGACCCAGTACTTC. Translation: CASSRTRQETQYF.

The chain joins TRBV7-6 to TRBJ2-7, with TRBD1 matching over 9 bases. The V segment lost 3 bases and the J segment 3 bases; nucleotides outside the gene matches: 9. Germline V gene sequence: CDR1 SGHVS, CDR2 FNYEAQ. The CDR3 loop spans 16 amino acids. CDR3 nucleotides: TGTGCCAGCAGCTTGGGACCGGGACAGGGCTTCTACGAGCAGTACTTC. Its translation: CASSLGPGQGFYEQYF.

The V call is TRBV5-1, the J call TRBJ2-3; 7 bases agree with TRBD1. Losses at the gene ends were 4 bases for V and 6 bases for J; bases not matched to a gene: 8. The germline V gene encodes CDR1 SGHRS and CDR2 YFSETQ. This CDR3 region has 14 residues. CDR3 sequence: CASSRNRGPDTQYF. In DNA form, the CDR3 reads TGCGCCAGCAGCAGAAACAGGGGCCCGGATACGCAGTATTTT.

With respect to this clone: Other DNA sequences of this sample code for an identical CDR3. The rearrangement uses TRBV18 and TRBJ2-7; TRBD1 matches 10 bases. The CDR3 length is 15 residues. The V and J ends lost 1 base and 2 bases, in that order; junction bases with no gene match: 2. The germline V gene encodes CDR1 KGHSH and CDR2 LQKENI. Here the CDR3 reads CASSPLGTGAYEQYF. CDR3 nucleotides: TGTGCCAGCTCACCACTCGGGACAGGGGCCTACGAGCAGTACTTC.

This clone was recorded only once. This rearrangement joins TRBV2 to TRBJ2-1, with 10 nucleotides matching TRBD1. The germline CDR1 and CDR2 sequences are SNHLY and FYNNEI. V dropped 7 bases and J dropped 6; count of bases not matched to a gene: 3. The CDR3 length is 13 residues. DNA of the CDR3: TGTGCCAGCAAGGACAGGGGGTTCAATGAGCAGTTCTTC. This sequence encodes CASKDRGFNEQFF.

The count of this clone is one. This chain connects TRBV5-4 to TRBJ2-5; TRBD2 agrees at 10 bases. V was pared by 1 base and J by 5 bases, with 5 bases of the junction left unmatched. CDR3 length: 15 residues. The germline gives CDR1 SGHNT, CDR2 YYREEE (reference sequence). The CDR3 coding sequence is TGTGCCAGCAGCTTGTCCAGCGGGAGGGGGGAGACCCAGTACTTC. It yields the protein CASSLSSGRGETQYF.

The chain has TRBV2 and TRBJ1-5; 10 bases agree with TRBD1. CDR1 SNHLY and CDR2 FYNNEI come from the germline V gene. The CDR3 is made up of 15 amino acids. The trim removed 6 bases at V and 0 bases at J, leaving 2 bases unmatched. In DNA form, the CDR3 reads TGTGCCAGCAGAGGACAGGGGGATAGCAATCAGCCCCAGCATTTT. This gives the protein CASRGQGDSNQPQHF.

This chain's CDR3 is CASSPVAGVSSYEQYF. The CDR3 coding sequence is TGTGCCAGCAGCCCGGTAGCGGGAGTAAGCTCCTACGAGCAGTACTTC. This rearrangement joins TRBV11-2 to TRBJ2-7; the match to TRBD2 covers 9 bases. CDR1 is SGHAT, CDR2 FQNNGV, per germline. The J segment lost 0 bases and the V segment lost 5 bases, leaving 8 bases of the junction unmatched. This CDR3 comprises 16 residues.

On this clone: This specimen includes other DNA sequences encoding the same CDR3. The chain links TRBV19 to TRBJ1-6; no clear D gene. V lost 1 base to trimming and J lost 7 bases, with 8 bases between them. CDR3 length: 14 residues. Germline CDR1 reads LNHDA; CDR2 reads SQIVND (reference sequence). In DNA, the CDR3 is TGTGCCAGTAGTATAGCGGGAAGAAATTCACCCCTCCACTTT. Translation gives CASSIAGRNSPLHF.